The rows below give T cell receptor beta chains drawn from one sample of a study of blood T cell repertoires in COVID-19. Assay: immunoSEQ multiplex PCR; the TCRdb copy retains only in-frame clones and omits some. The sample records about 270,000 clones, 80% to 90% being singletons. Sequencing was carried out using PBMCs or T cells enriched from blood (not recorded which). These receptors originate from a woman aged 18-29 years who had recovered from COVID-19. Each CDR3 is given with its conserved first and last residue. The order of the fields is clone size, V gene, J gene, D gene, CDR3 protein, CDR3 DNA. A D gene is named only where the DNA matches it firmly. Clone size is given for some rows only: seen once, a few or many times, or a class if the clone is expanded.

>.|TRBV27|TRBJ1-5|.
CASRSLNQPQHF
TGTGCCAGCAGATCCTTAAATCAGCCCCAGCATTTT
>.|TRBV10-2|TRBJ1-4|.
CATRTSTTNEKLFF
TGCGCCACCCGGACATCCACAACTAATGAAAAACTGTTTTTT
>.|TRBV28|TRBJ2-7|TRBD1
CATHPPGDRGIYEQYF
TGTGCCACCCACCCACCCGGGGACAGGGGAATCTACGAGCAGTACTTC
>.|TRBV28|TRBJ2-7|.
CASSLFGDSYEQYF
TGTGCCAGCAGTTTATTTGGAGACTCCTACGAGCAGTACTTC
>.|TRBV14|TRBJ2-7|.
CASSQVPRGPYEQYF
TGTGCCAGCAGCCAAGTCCCACGGGGTCCCTACGAGCAGTACTTC
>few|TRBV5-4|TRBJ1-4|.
CASSSSPTDEKLFF
TGTGCCAGCAGCTCATCGCCTACGGATGAAAAACTGTTTTTT
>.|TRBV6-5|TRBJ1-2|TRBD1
CASKARGFDYGYTF
TGTGCCAGCAAGGCCAGGGGGTTTGACTATGGCTACACCTTC
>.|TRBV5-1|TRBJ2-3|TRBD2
CASSPGLAESTDTQYF
TGCGCCAGCAGCCCAGGACTAGCGGAAAGCACAGATACGCAGTATTTT
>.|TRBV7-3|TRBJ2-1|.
CASSENILGSYNEQFF
TGTGCCAGCAGCGAAAATATTCTTGGCAGTTACAATGAGCAGTTCTTC
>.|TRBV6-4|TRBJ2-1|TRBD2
CASSDITSGGLNEQFF
TGTGCCAGCAGCGACATTACTAGCGGGGGGCTTAATGAGCAGTTCTTC
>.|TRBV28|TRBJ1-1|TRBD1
CASSSPGQAILEAFF
TGTGCCAGCAGTTCTCCGGGACAGGCAATTCTTGAAGCTTTCTTT
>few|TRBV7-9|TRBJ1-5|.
CASSLGQGNQPQHF
TGTGCCAGCAGCTTAGGCCAGGGCAATCAGCCCCAGCATTTT
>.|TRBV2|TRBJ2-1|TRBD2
CASRPAGVEQFF
TGTGCCAGCAGGCCCGCGGGGGTTGAGCAGTTCTTC
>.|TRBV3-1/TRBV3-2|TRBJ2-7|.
CASSQRGLSYEQYF
TGTGCCAGCAGCCAAAGGGGACTGTCCTACGAGCAGTACTTC
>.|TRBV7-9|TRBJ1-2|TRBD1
CASSPGTGLPNYGYTF
TGTGCCAGCAGCCCGGGGACAGGACTACCTAACTATGGCTACACCTTC
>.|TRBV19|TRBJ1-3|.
CASSISIGQGSGNTIYF
TGTGCCAGTAGTATATCCATTGGGCAGGGGTCTGGAAACACCATATATTTT
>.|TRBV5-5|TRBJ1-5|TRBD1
CASSLRGDRGTTHNQPQHF
TGTGCCAGCAGCTTGCGGGGGGACAGGGGCACGACCCACAATCAGCCCCAGCATTTT
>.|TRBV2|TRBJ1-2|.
CASSTQDTNYGYTF
TGTGCCAGCAGTACACAGGACACAAACTATGGCTACACCTTC
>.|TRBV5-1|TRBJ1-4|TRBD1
CASSLTGTGDEKLFF
TGCGCCAGCAGCCTTACCGGGACAGGGGATGAAAAACTGTTTTTT
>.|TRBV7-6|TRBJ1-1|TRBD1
CASSFGPRQGGTEAFF
TGTGCCAGCAGCTTTGGGCCCCGACAGGGCGGGACTGAAGCTTTCTTT
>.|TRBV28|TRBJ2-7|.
CASSPPAGLYEQYF
TGTGCCAGCAGTCCCCCTGCAGGCCTCTACGAGCAGTACTTC
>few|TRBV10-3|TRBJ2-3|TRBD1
CAAGTGARDTQYF
TGTGCCGCAGGGACAGGGGCAAGGGATACGCAGTATTTT
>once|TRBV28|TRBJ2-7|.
CASSHYSSYEQYF
TGTGCCAGCAGTCACTATTCCTCCTACGAGCAGTACTTC
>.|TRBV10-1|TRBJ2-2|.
CASSETGISGELFF
TGCGCCAGCAGTGAGACAGGGATATCCGGGGAGCTGTTTTTT
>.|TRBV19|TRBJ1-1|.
CASYRANTEAFF
TGTGCCAGCTACAGGGCGAACACTGAAGCTTTCTTT
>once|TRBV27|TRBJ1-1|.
CASSPFRNTEAFF
TGTGCCAGCAGTCCCTTCAGGAACACTGAAGCTTTCTTT
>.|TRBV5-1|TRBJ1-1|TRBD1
CASSLDSGGTEAFF
TGCGCCAGCAGCTTGGACTCAGGGGGCACTGAAGCTTTCTTT
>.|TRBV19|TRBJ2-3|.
CASSQTGDTDTQYF
TGTGCCAGTAGTCAGACAGGCGACACAGATACGCAGTATTTT
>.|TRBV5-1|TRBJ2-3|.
CASSLAMTDTQYF
TGCGCCAGCAGCTTGGCCATGACAGATACGCAGTATTTT
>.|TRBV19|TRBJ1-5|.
CASSMRAGGGNQPQHF
TGTGCCAGTAGTATGCGGGCGGGGGGAGGCAATCAGCCCCAGCATTTT
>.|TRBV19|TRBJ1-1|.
CASSISRGTEAFF
TGTGCCAGTAGTATTTCCAGGGGCACTGAAGCTTTCTTT
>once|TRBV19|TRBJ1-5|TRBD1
CASSINEQGAGQPQHF
TGTGCCAGTAGTATCAACGAACAGGGGGCCGGTCAGCCCCAGCATTTT
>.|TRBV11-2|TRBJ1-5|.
CASSRRDGQPQHF
TGTGCCAGCAGCCGCAGGGATGGACAGCCCCAGCATTTT
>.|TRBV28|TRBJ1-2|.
CASSSRYGYTF
TGTGCCAGCAGTTCCCGGTATGGCTACACCTTC
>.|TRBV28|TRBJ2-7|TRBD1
CASSLVGGQGYEQYF
TGTGCCAGCAGTTTAGTTGGGGGACAGGGCTACGAGCAGTACTTC
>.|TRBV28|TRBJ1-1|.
CASSEANTEAFF
TGTGCCAGCAGTGAGGCGAACACTGAAGCTTTCTTT
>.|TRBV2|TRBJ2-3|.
CASRAQGLTQYF
TGTGCCAGCAGAGCCCAGGGCCTTACGCAGTATTTT
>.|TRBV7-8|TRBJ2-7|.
CASSLGGLGAEQYF
TGTGCCAGCAGCTTAGGAGGCCTAGGCGCCGAGCAGTACTTC
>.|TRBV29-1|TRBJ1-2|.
CSVVPGPNYGYTF
TGCAGCGTTGTACCAGGGCCTAACTATGGCTACACCTTC
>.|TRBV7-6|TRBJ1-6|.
CASSPRQNSPLHF
TGTGCCAGCAGCCCGAGACAGAATTCACCCCTCCACTTT
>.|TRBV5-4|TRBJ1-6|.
CASTFGSSYNSPLHF
TGTGCCAGCACCTTCGGGAGCTCCTATAATTCACCCCTCCACTTT
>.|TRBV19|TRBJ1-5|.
CASMRDGPNQPQHF
TGTGCCAGTATGCGGGACGGGCCAAATCAGCCCCAGCATTTT
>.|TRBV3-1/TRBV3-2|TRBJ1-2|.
CASSPPGIQSWYGYTF
TGTGCCAGCAGCCCCCCGGGGATTCAATCTTGGTATGGCTACACCTTC
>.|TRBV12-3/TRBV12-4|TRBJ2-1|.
CASSLVVAGEQFF
TGTGCCAGCAGTTTAGTTGTGGCTGGTGAGCAGTTCTTC
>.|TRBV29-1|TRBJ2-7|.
CSVLWSSYEQYF
TGCAGCGTTTTATGGAGCTCCTACGAGCAGTACTTC
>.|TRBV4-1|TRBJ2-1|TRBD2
CASSQLRLAAYNEQFF
TGCGCCAGCAGCCAGCTAAGACTAGCGGCATACAATGAGCAGTTCTTC
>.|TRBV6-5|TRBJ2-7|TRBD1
CATTGQGQGIGEQYF
TGTGCCACCACTGGGCAGGGACAGGGAATCGGCGAGCAGTACTTC
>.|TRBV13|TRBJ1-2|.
CASSLRQISNYGYTF
TGTGCCAGCAGCTTAAGACAGATATCTAACTATGGCTACACCTTC
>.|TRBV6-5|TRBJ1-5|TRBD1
CASGRDRGYQPQHF
TGTGCCAGTGGAAGGGACAGGGGTTATCAGCCCCAGCATTTT
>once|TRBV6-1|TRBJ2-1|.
CASSDGGGLDEQFF
TGTGCCAGCAGTGATGGGGGCGGGTTGGATGAGCAGTTCTTC